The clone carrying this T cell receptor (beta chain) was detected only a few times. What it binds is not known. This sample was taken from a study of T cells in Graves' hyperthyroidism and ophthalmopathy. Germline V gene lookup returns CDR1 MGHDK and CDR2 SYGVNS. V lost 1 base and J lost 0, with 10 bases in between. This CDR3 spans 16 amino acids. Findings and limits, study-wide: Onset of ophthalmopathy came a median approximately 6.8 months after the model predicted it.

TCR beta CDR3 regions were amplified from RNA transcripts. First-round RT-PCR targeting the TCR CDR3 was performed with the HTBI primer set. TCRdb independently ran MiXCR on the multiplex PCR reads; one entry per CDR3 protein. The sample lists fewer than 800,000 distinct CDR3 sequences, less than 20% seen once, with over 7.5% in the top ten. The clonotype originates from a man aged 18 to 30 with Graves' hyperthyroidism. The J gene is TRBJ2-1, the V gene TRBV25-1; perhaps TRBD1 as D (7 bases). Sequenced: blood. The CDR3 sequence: CASSEWGDSSYNEQFF. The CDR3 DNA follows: TGTGCCAGCAGTGAATGGGGGGACAGCTCCTACAATGAGCAGTTCTTC.